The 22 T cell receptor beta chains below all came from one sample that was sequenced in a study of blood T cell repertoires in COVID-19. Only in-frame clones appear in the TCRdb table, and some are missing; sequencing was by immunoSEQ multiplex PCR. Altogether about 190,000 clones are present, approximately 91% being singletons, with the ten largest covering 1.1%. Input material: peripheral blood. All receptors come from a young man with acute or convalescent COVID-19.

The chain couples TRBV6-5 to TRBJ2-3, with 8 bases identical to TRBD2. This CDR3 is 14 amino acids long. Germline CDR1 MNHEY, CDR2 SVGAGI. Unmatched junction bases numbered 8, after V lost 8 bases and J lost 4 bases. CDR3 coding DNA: TGTGCCAGCCGAGGGCGGGAGGTATCAGATACGCAGTATTTT. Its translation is CASRGREVSDTQYF.

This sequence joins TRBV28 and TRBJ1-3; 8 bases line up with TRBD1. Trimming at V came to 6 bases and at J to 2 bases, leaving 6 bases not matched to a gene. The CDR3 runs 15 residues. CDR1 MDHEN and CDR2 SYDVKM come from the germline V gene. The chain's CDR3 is CASSKQGAAGNTIYF. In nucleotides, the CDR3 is TGTGCCAGCAGCAAGCAGGGGGCTGCTGGAAACACCATATATTTT.

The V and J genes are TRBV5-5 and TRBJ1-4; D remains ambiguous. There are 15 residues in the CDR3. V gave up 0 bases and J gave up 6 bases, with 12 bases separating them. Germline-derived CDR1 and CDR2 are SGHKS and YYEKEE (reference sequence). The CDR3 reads CASSLARVRDEKLFF. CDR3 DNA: TGTGCCAGCAGCTTGGCCCGGGTGAGAGATGAAAAACTGTTTTTT.

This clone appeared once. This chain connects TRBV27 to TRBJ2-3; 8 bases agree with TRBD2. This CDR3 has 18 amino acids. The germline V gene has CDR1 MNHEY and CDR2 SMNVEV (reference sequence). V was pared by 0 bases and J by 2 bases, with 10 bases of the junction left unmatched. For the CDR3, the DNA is TGTGCCAGCAGTTTATCAGGCCCTCTAGCGGGTCTCACAGATACGCAGTATTTT. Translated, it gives CASSLSGPLAGLTDTQYF.

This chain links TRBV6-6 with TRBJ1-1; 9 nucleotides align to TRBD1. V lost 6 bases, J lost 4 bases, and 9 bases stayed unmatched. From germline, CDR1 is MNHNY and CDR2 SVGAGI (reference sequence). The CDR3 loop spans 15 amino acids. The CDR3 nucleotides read TGTGCCAGCAGGGAGACAGGGGGAAAAGGCACTGAAGCTTTCTTT. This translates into CASRETGGKGTEAFF.

In nucleotides, the CDR3 is TGTGCCAGCTCCTTTGGACAGACGAACACCGGGGAGCTGTTTTTT. Its translation is CASSFGQTNTGELFF. This chain connects TRBV18 to TRBJ2-2; maybe TRBD1 (6 bases). V lost 6 bases to trimming and J lost 0 bases, with 11 bases between them. Germline lookup yields CDR1 KGHSH and CDR2 LQKENI. The CDR3 is made up of 15 amino acids. Supplemented by reference TRBV18 and TRBJ2-2, the full variable domain reads NAGVMQNPRHLVRRRGQEARLRCSPMKGHSHVYWYRQLPEEGLKFMVYLQKENIIDESGMPKERFSAEFPKEGPSILRIQQVVRGDSAAYFCASSFGQTNTGELFFGEGSRLTVL.

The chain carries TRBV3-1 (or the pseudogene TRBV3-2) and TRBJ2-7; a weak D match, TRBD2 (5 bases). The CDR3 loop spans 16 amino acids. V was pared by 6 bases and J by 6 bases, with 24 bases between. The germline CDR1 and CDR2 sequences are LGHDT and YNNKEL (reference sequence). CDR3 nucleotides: TGTGCCAGCAGTTTTATGGGCGGAGCGGTAAGCGCCGAGCAGTACTTC. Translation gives CASSFMGGAVSAEQYF.

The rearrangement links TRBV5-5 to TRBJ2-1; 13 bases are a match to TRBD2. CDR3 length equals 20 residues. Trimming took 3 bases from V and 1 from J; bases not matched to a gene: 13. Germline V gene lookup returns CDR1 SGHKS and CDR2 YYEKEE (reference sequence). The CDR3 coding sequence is TGTGCCAGCAGCTACGTTCGACTAGCGGGAGGCCCCACTTCCTACAATGAGCAGTTCTTC. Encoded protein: CASSYVRLAGGPTSYNEQFF.

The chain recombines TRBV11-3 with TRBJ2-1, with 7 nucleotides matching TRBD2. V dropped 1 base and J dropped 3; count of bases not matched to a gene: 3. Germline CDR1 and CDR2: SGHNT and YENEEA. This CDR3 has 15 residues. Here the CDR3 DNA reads TGTGCCAGCAGCTTAGTAGGCGGGAGCTACAATGAGCAGTTCTTC. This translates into CASSLVGGSYNEQFF.

This CDR3 is CASSLGQGREYEQYF. The CDR3 nucleotides read TGTGCCAGCAGCCTTGGACAGGGGAGGGAGTACGAGCAGTACTTC. This sequence joins TRBV9 and TRBJ2-7; TRBD1 agrees at 9 bases. CDR3 length: 15 residues. Germline values: CDR1 SGDLS, CDR2 YYNGEE. With V trimmed by 4 bases and J by 4 bases, 9 bases remained unmatched.

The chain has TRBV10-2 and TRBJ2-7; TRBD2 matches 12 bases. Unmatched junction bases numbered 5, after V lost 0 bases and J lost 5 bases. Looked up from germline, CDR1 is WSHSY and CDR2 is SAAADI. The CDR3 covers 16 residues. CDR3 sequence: CASSESILAGGNEQYF. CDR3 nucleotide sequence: TGCGCCAGCAGTGAGTCTATACTAGCGGGAGGCAACGAGCAGTACTTC.

CDR3 residues: CASSLRGGINSPLHF. The CDR3 nucleotides are TGTGCCAGCAGCTTAAGGGGCGGAATTAATTCACCCCTCCACTTT. This rearrangement joins TRBV7-8 to TRBJ1-6, with D possibly TRBD1 on 5 matching bases. Germline V gene lookup returns CDR1 SGHVS and CDR2 FQNEAQ. Trimming cost V 2 bases and J 6 bases, with 11 bases left between them. The CDR3 runs 15 residues.

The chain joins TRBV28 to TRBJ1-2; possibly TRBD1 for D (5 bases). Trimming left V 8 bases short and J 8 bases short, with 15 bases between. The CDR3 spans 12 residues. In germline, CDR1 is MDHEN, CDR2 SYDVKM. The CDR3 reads CASAQGVLGYTF. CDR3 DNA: TGTGCCAGCGCCCAGGGTGTGCTAGGCTACACCTTC.

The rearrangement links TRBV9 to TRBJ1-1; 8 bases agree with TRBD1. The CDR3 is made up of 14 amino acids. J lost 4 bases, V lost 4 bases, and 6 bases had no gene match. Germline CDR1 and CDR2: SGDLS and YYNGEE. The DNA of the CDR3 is TGTGCCAGCAGCTCGCAGGGGGCGGTCACTGAAGCTTTCTTT. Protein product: CASSSQGAVTEAFF.

CDR3 bases: TGTGCCAGCAGCGGGGGGGACAGGGTAAACACTGAAGCTTTCTTT. This translates into CASSGGDRVNTEAFF. This chain uses TRBV9 with TRBJ1-1; 9 nucleotides match TRBD1. The V gene end was trimmed by 3 bases and the J gene end by 2 bases; junction bases not matched to a gene: 5. CDR1 SGDLS and CDR2 YYNGEE come from the germline V gene. This CDR3 region has 15 residues.

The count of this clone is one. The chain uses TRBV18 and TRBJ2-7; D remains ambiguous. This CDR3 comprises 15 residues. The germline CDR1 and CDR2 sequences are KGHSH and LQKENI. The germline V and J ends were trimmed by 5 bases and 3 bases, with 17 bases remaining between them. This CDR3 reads CASSSASQTYYEQYF. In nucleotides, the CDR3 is TGTGCCAGCTCAAGCGCTTCCCAAACCTACTACGAGCAGTACTTC.

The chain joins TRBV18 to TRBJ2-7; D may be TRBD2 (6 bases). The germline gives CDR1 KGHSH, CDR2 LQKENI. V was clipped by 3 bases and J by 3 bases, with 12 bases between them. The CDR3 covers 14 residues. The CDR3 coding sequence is TGTGCCAGCTCACCGGGGACTTTGGGCTACGAGCAGTACTTC. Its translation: CASSPGTLGYEQYF.

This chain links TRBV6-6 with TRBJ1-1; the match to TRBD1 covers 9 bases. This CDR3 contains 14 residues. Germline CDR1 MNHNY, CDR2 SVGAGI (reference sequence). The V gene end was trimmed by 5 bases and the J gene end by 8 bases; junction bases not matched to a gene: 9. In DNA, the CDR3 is TGTGCCAGCAGTAAAATTACGGGGACAGGGGAAGCTTTCTTT. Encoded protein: CASSKITGTGEAFF.

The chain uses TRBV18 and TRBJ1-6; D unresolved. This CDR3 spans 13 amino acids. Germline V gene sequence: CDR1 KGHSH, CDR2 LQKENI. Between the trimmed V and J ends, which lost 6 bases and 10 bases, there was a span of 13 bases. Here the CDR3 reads CASSLSGNSPLHF. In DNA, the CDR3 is TGTGCCAGCTCGCTATCGGGGAACTCACCCCTCCACTTT.

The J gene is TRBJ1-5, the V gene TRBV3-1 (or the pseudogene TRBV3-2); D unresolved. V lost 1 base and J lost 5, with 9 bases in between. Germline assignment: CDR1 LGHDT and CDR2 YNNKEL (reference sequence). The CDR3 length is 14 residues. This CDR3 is CASSQANSYQPQHF. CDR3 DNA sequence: TGTGCCAGCAGCCAAGCCAACAGCTATCAGCCCCAGCATTTT.

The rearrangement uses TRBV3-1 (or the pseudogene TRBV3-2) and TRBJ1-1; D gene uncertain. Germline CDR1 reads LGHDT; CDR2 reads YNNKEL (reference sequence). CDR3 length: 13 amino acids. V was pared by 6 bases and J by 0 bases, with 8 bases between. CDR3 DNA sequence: TGTGCCAGCAGAGAACAGATGAACACTGAAGCTTTCTTT. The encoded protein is CASREQMNTEAFF.

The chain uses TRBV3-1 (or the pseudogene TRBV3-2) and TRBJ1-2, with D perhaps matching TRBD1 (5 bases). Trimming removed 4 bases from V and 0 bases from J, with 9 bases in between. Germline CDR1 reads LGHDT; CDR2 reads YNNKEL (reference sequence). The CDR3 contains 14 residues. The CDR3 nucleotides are TGTGCCAGCAGCCGACAGACAGCTAACTATGGCTACACCTTC. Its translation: CASSRQTANYGYTF.